The 3 T cell receptor beta chains below all came from one sample that was sequenced in a study of breast tumors, draining lymph nodes, adjacent tissues. In TCRdb, the multiplex PCR reads were re-called with MiXCR into one record per CDR3 protein. Found here are 30,000 to 40,000 distinct CDR3 sequences, approximately 37% of them singletons; the top ten hold approximately 11%. Sequenced sample: breast tumor tissue. All receptors derive from a female donor with breast cancer. Some clones in this sample may be carry-over from other donors' samples.

This chain uses TRBV5-6 with TRBJ2-7; 8 bases align to TRBD1. This CDR3 comprises 15 residues. The germline V gene has CDR1 SGHDT and CDR2 YYEEEE. The J segment lost 1 base and the V segment lost 0 bases, leaving 3 bases of the junction unmatched. CDR3 in DNA: TGTGCCAGCAGCTTGGGAAACAGGGGGTCCTACGAGCAGTACTTC. It codes for CASSLGNRGSYEQYF. The full variable domain, completed using reference TRBV5-6 and TRBJ2-7, is DAGVTQSPTHLIKTRGQQVTLRCSPKSGHDTVSWYQQALGQGPQFIFQYYEEEERQRGNFPDRFSGHQFPNYSSELNVNALLLGDSALYLCASSLGNRGSYEQYFGPGTRLTVT.

This clonotype occurred many times. The chain is built from TRBV11-3 and TRBJ2-5; a weak D match, TRBD2 (6 bases). Trimming took 1 base from V and 1 from J, leaving 16 bases between them. The CDR3 loop spans 17 amino acids. CDR1 SGHNT and CDR2 YENEEA come from the germline V gene. DNA of the CDR3: TGTGCCAGCAGCTTAGCCCTGGTAGCGGAGATCCAAGAGACCCAGTACTTC. Amino acid sequence: CASSLALVAEIQETQYF.

This clonotype has ten or more counts. The rearrangement joins TRBV20-1 to TRBJ2-1; TRBD2 aligns across 7 bases. CDR1 and CDR2 from the germline V gene are DFQATT and SNEGSKA (reference sequence). The CDR3 has 13 amino acids. Unmatched junction bases numbered 2, after V lost 2 bases and J lost 4 bases. Here the CDR3 DNA reads TGCAGTGCTAGACTAGCGGAATACAATGAGCAGTTCTTC. This encodes CSARLAEYNEQFF.